These 21 T cell receptor beta chains came from one sample sequenced in a study of metastatic and nonmetastatic thyroid tumors. All patients reached thyroid surgery having received no treatment beforehand. TCRdb re-called clones via MiXCR from the PCR reads. The sample contains fewer than 35,000 clones, about a sixth of which appear only once. Sequenced sample: blood. Receptors were obtained from a female donor with papillary thyroid cancer or a benign thyroid nodule (not recorded which). Some clones in this sample may be carry-over from other donors' samples.

The table lists this clone with many counts. This chain links TRBV9 with TRBJ2-5; 7 bases map to TRBD2. The CDR3 length is 15 residues. Germline CDR1 SGDLS, CDR2 YYNGEE. J lost 2 bases, V lost 2 bases, and 6 bases had no gene match. The CDR3 is CASSVGGGPQETQYF. Written as DNA, the CDR3 is TGTGCCAGCAGCGTTGGGGGAGGGCCTCAAGAGACCCAGTACTTC. Drawing the rest from reference TRBV9 and TRBJ2-5, the complete variable domain is DSGVTQTPKHLITATGQRVTLRCSPRSGDLSVYWYQQSLDQGLQFLIQYYNGEERAKGNILERFSAQQFPDLHSELNLSSLELGDSALYFCASSVGGGPQETQYFGPGTRLLVL.

J is TRBJ1-2 and V is TRBV4-3; no clear D. The germline CDR1 and CDR2 sequences are LGHNA and YSLEER. The CDR3 length is 14 residues. Trimming pared 0 bases from V and 7 bases from J, leaving 12 bases between. The DNA of the CDR3 is TGCGCCAGCAGCCAAGAGCGGTTGGAGGCTGGCTACACCTTC. Protein sequence: CASSQERLEAGYTF.

The chain joins TRBV5-1 to TRBJ1-1, with 7 bases aligning to TRBD1. This CDR3 contains 14 residues. V dropped 4 bases and J dropped 2; count of bases not matched to a gene: 5. The germline gives CDR1 SGHRS, CDR2 YFSETQ. The CDR3 loop reads CASSPQGDNTEAFF. In DNA form, the CDR3 reads TGCGCCAGCAGCCCTCAGGGGGATAACACTGAAGCTTTCTTT.

Relative to its sample, this clone is medium-sized. The J gene is TRBJ2-7, the V gene TRBV27; TRBD1 aligns across 8 bases. After removal of 5 bases from V and 8 bases from J, the junction contained 5 bases not matched to a gene. The CDR3 totals 12 residues. From germline, CDR1 is MNHEY and CDR2 SMNVEV (reference sequence). The chain's CDR3 is CASSPHRGKQYF. The CDR3 DNA follows: TGTGCCAGCAGTCCACACAGGGGGAAGCAGTACTTC.

There are many counts of this clone. The rearrangement joins TRBV6-6 to TRBJ2-6, with 11 positions matching TRBD2. CDR1 and CDR2 (germline): MNHNY, SVGAGI (reference sequence). Trimming removed 6 bases from V and 0 bases from J; junction bases left unmatched: 7. The CDR3 consists of 18 residues. The DNA for the CDR3 is TGTGCCAGCAGACCTAGCGGGAGGTCCCTCTCTGGGGCCAACGTCCTGACTTTC. Residues: CASRPSGRSLSGANVLTF.

The chain recombines TRBV5-1 with TRBJ1-6; 7 bases fit TRBD1. The CDR3 consists of 18 residues. Germline assignment: CDR1 SGHRS and CDR2 YFSETQ. With 4 bases clipped from V and 8 bases from J, the junction kept 18 bases outside the gene matches. This chain's CDR3 is CASSIDRAANRRDSPLHF. DNA for the CDR3: TGCGCCAGCAGCATAGACAGGGCAGCTAATCGTCGAGATTCACCCCTCCACTTT.

Ten or more counts support this clone. The chain is built from TRBV24-1 and TRBJ1-5; unclear D gene. Germline loops: CDR1 KGHDR, CDR2 SFDVKD. The CDR3 runs 13 residues. Trimming cost V 8 bases and J 4 bases, with 11 bases left between them. The CDR3 DNA sequence: TGTGCCACCACCGAGGGAGCAAATCAGCCCCAGCATTTT. Amino acid sequence: CATTEGANQPQHF.

This clone occurred many times. The genes are TRBV7-2 and TRBJ2-3, with 10 positions matching TRBD2. Germline V gives CDR1 SGHTA, CDR2 FQGNSA. J gave up 0 bases and V 1 base, and 7 bases lay outside the gene matches. The CDR3 runs 18 residues. CDR3 residues: CASSLGASGSRSTDTQYF. CDR3 DNA: TGTGCCAGCAGCTTAGGGGCTAGCGGGAGCCGCAGCACAGATACGCAGTATTTT.

This clone came up many times. The rearrangement links TRBV29-1 to TRBJ2-2; 9 nucleotides agree with TRBD2. The CDR3 runs to 16 residues. Germline-derived CDR1 and CDR2 are SQVTM and ANQGSEA. The V and J ends lost 7 bases and 7 bases, in that order; junction bases with no gene match: 16. The CDR3 DNA reads as TGCAGCGGTGGTTCCCCTAGCGGGGAAAGGGTCGGGGAGCTGTTTTTT. This sequence encodes CSGGSPSGERVGELFF.

By share, this clone counts as medium-sized. This chain connects TRBV24-1 to TRBJ1-6; D is ambiguous. Per germline, CDR1 KGHDR and CDR2 SFDVKD. This CDR3 has 12 residues. V was shortened by 3 bases and J by 7 bases, with 3 bases between the two germline ends. The CDR3 region has the DNA TGTGCCACCAGTGATGCAAATTCACCCCTCCACTTT. It is translated as CATSDANSPLHF.

The chain uses TRBV6-1 and TRBJ1-2; 8 nucleotides line up with TRBD1. V gave up 2 bases and J gave up 3 bases; unmatched junction bases: 5. This CDR3 spans 15 amino acids. Germline loops: CDR1 MNHNS, CDR2 SASEGT. The CDR3 region is CASSETQGADYGYTF. The CDR3 DNA follows: TGTGCCAGCAGTGAAACTCAGGGGGCCGACTATGGCTACACCTTC.

The chain has TRBV5-1 and TRBJ2-5, with TRBD2 matching 8 bases. From germline, CDR1 is SGHRS and CDR2 YFSETQ. The trim removed 4 bases at V and 5 bases at J, leaving 7 bases unmatched. The CDR3 contains 14 residues. CDR3 DNA sequence: TGCGCCAGCAGCGAACGGGCGGGGGGCGAGACCCAGTACTTC. Its translation is CASSERAGGETQYF.

V is TRBV5-4 and J is TRBJ2-1; 9 bases agree with TRBD2. J gave up 1 base and V 4 bases, and 3 bases lay outside the gene matches. Germline CDR1 reads SGHNT; CDR2 reads YYREEE (reference sequence). The CDR3 extends over 15 amino acids. The CDR3 DNA is TGTGCCAGCAGCGATAGCGGGAGTTCCTACAATGAGCAGTTCTTC. It yields the protein CASSDSGSSYNEQFF.

The table lists this clone with many counts. This chain's CDR3 is CASSTRAYSYNEQFF. In DNA form, the CDR3 reads TGTGCCAGCAGCACAAGGGCGTACTCCTACAATGAGCAGTTCTTC. The genes are TRBV28 and TRBJ2-1; D ambiguous. The CDR3 is made up of 15 amino acids. Looked up from germline, CDR1 is MDHEN and CDR2 is SYDVKM. V was clipped by 6 bases and J by 0 bases, with 12 bases between them.

The chain is built from TRBV18 and TRBJ2-3, with 11 bases identical to TRBD2. Germline loops: CDR1 KGHSH, CDR2 LQKENI. The CDR3 is 16 residues long. V shed 1 base, J shed 2 bases, and the junction held 2 bases outside the gene matches. The CDR3 spells CASSPRLAGNTDTQYF. CDR3 DNA: TGTGCCAGCTCACCACGACTAGCGGGAAACACAGATACGCAGTATTTT.

The rearrangement joins TRBV6-4 to TRBJ2-2; TRBD1 is a possible D gene (6 bases). The CDR3 is 14 residues long. V lost 5 bases, J lost 4 bases, and 11 bases lay in between. CDR1 MRHNA and CDR2 SNTAGT come from the germline V gene. Written as DNA, the CDR3 is TGTGCCAGCAGTAAGGAACAGGGCACCGGGGAGCTGTTTTTT. This sequence encodes CASSKEQGTGELFF.

This clone was detected many times. Other DNA sequences in the same sample also yield this CDR3. DNA for the CDR3: TGCGCCAGCAGTGATTTGAAGGGGGCGTTCGGGAACACTGAAGCTTTCTTT. Amino acid sequence: CASSDLKGAFGNTEAFF. V gene TRBV10-1 combines with J gene TRBJ1-1; 7 positions match TRBD1. Germline V CDR1 and CDR2: WNHNN, SYGVQD (reference sequence). Germline trimming cut 3 bases from V and 1 base from J; bases unmatched to any gene: 11. The CDR3 sequence is 17 residues long.

The rearrangement uses TRBV9 and TRBJ2-2; 8 nucleotides match TRBD1. Per the germline V gene, CDR1 is SGDLS and CDR2 is YYNGEE. This CDR3 is built from 16 residues. With 0 bases clipped from V and 14 bases from J, the junction kept 15 bases outside the gene matches. This chain's CDR3 is CASSVGGTGNTGDLFF. In DNA form, the CDR3 reads TGTGCCAGCAGCGTAGGTGGGACAGGAAACACCGGTGATCTGTTTTTT.

This clone was counted at least ten times. The chain combines TRBV11-2 with TRBJ2-1, with TRBD2 matching 8 bases. This CDR3 is built from 16 residues. J was trimmed by 4 bases and V by 5 bases; bases with no gene match: 10. Germline CDR1 is SGHAT and CDR2 is FQNNGV. CDR3 DNA sequence: TGTGCCAGCAGCCCTCCCCCGGGGGGGGTTTACAATGAGCAGTTCTTC. This encodes CASSPPPGGVYNEQFF.

There are many counts of this clone. The rearrangement links TRBV20-1 to TRBJ1-3, with D possibly matching TRBD1 (5 bases). V dropped 5 bases and J dropped 2 bases, with 7 bases sitting between them. The CDR3 consists of 12 residues. CDR1 is DFQATT and CDR2 is SNEGSKA in the germline V gene (reference sequence). CDR3 sequence reads: CSAPGAGNTIYF. Here the CDR3 DNA reads TGCAGTGCTCCGGGGGCTGGAAACACCATATATTTT.

This clone was recorded at least ten times. V gene TRBV6-1 combines with J gene TRBJ1-1; the D gene is possibly TRBD1 (6 bases). The germline V gene has CDR1 MNHNS and CDR2 SASEGT. This CDR3 has 14 amino acids. Trimming removed 6 bases at V and 4 bases at J, with 15 bases between. In DNA form, the CDR3 reads TGTGCCAGCAGCCCCGGGGGCGGCGGCACTGAAGCTTTCTTT. Protein sequence: CASSPGGGGTEAFF.